This T cell receptor beta chain was profiled in a study of blood T cell repertoires in COVID-19 (TCRdb year 2020). With regard to the full study: Samples covering the acute and convalescent phases of COVID-19 were provided by collaborators in the United States, Italy and Spain. The repertoires were released in a freely available public database meant as a resource for research on the immune response to SARS-CoV-2. HLA class I and class II types, where available, came from metadata supplied by the sample provider rather than from assay-based typing. The material from the prospective study consisted of cDNA or gDNA derived from T cells, B-cell-depleted T cells, or PBMCs. Deeply sampled blood TCRbeta repertoires from subjects exposed to, actively infected with, or recovered from COVID-19 were included in the dataset. Sample metadata almost always included a de-identified subject ID, COVID-19 status, age in years and sex. Samples came from the ongoing ImmuneRACE study (first 160 participants) plus 1,254 subjects from 6 global collaborators.

Study-level results and caveats: The quantity of clinical and demographic metadata differed by source and by participant and was supplied without curation.

Measured from the cysteine to the phenylalanine, the CDR3 is 14 residues long. Only the CDR3 DNA stays, 42 bases, in frame from base 1. V is trimmed back by 6 bases and J by 8 bases, and the junction contains 12 bases that no gene match accounts for. For CDR1 and CDR2, the germline V gene lists MDHEN and SYDVKM. TCRbeta CDR3 regions were amplified from genomic DNA by means of the immunoSEQ Assay, a bias-controlled multiplex PCR. Per the source publication's procedure: Within the assay, amplification of reference gene primers was used to estimate how many nucleated cells each sample contained. Sequence reads were collapsed and filtered to measure the absolute abundance of every unique TCRbeta CDR3 rearrangement. Productive Simpson clonality was computed per sample as the square root of Simpson's diversity index over productive rearrangements. TCRdb obtained this table from immuneACCESS and retained in-frame rearrangements with V and J assigned. These tables miss some clones; where compared with another copy, unresolved V genes account for less than half of the shortfall, and the remainder is unexplained. V, J and clone size were drawn from that table, and D and trimming were deduced from the DNA. This sample comprises some 150,000 clones, approximately 90% of them detected only once. The leading ten clones occupy 8.6% of the sample.

This clone was found a few times. No cognate antigen has been identified for it. Base qualities were left out, and no much larger clone turns up one base away. Collaborating institutions collected whole blood in K2EDTA tubes following their own protocols. Collaborator samples were shipped for TCRbeta analysis as frozen whole blood, isolated PBMCs, or DNA extracted from either sample type. The chain uses TRBV28 and TRBJ1-2, and 7 junction bases match TRBD1. This clonotype originated in a woman aged 50 to 60 with active or convalescent COVID-19. The sequenced sample was peripheral blood. The CDR3 sequence is CASRPGTAGRGYTF. The DNA is TGTGCCAGCAGACCCGGGACAGCCGGTCGCGGCTACACCTTC.